This T cell receptor beta chain was obtained from a study of T cell responses to AZD1222 COVID-19 vaccine. The CDR3 is 14 residues long. CDR1 SGHTA and CDR2 FQGNSA come from the germline V gene. The J segment lost 2 bases and the V segment lost 6 bases, leaving 7 bases of the junction unmatched. TCRdb's table, derived via immunoSEQ multiplex PCR, lists solely in-frame clones and lacks some. The top ten clones hold 20% to 25% of a sample with approximately 100,000 clones, 88% of them seen once. The chain employs TRBV7-2 and TRBJ2-7; 7 nucleotides agree with TRBD2. The clonotype was recovered from an adult in good health. Here the sequenced sample was peripheral blood, taken on day 0 of AZD1222 vaccination. This CDR3 is CASRKGLETYEQYF. The CDR3 coding sequence is TGTGCCAGCAGGAAAGGACTAGAAACCTACGAGCAGTACTTC.